This TCR beta chain was identified in a study of OX40 agonist ivuxolimab in advanced cancers. Study in general: In this cohort, patients received ivuxolimab, an agonistic anti-OX40 (CD134) antibody.

Systemic immunosuppression or a history of autoimmune disease excluded patients. A note on this clone: Its target is not known.

The protocol was immunoSEQ multiplex PCR, while the TCRdb copy is restricted to in-frame clones and leaves out a portion. The sample shows over 50,000 clones, 82% of them seen only once. The V segment lost 4 bases and the J segment 3 bases; nucleotides outside the gene matches: 10. In germline, CDR1 is SGHRS, CDR2 YFSETQ. CDR3 length: 15 residues. General observations from the study: On average, CD8+ T cells showed a greater number of expanded clones than CD4+. By week 6 at 0.1 to 3.0 mg/kg, blood CD4+ and CD8+ T cells had expanded clonally.

V gene TRBV5-1 combines with J gene TRBJ2-7; 7 nucleotides line up with TRBD1. The receptor comes from an adult with an advanced solid tumor such as melanoma, head and neck, liver or kidney cancer. Sample: CD4+ or CD8+ T cells sorted from blood, taken in a trial of the OX40 agonist ivuxolimab. CDR3 DNA sequence: TGCGCCAGCAGCCGGTCAGGGGGAACTATCTACGAGCAGTACTTC. It yields the protein CASSRSGGTIYEQYF.